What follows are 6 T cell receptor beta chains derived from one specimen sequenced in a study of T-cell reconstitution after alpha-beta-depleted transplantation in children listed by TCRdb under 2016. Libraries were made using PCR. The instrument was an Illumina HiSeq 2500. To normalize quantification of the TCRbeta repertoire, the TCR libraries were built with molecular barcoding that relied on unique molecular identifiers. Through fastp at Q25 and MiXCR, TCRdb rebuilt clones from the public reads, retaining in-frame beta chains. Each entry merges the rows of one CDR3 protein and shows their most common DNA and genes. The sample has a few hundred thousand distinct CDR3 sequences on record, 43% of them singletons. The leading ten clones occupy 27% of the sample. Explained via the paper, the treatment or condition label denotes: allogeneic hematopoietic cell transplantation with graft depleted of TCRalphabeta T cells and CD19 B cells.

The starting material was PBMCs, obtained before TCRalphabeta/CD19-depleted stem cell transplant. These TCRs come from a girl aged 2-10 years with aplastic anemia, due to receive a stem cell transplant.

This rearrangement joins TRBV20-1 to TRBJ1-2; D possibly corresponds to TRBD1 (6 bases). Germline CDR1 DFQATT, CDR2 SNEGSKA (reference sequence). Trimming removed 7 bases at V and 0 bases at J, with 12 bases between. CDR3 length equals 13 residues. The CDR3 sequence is CSVPGEANYGYTF. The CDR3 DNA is TGCAGTGTTCCAGGGGAGGCTAACTATGGCTACACCTTC.

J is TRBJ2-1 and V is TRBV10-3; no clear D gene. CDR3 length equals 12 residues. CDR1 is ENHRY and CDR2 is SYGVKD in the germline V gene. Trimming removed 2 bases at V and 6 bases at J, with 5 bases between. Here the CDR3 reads CAISEVGNEQFF. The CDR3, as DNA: TGTGCCATCAGTGAGGTGGGCAATGAGCAGTTCTTC.

The CDR3 spells CSATGGQPYEQYF. The CDR3 region has the DNA TGCAGTGCTACCGGAGGACAGCCCTACGAGCAGTACTTC. The chain links TRBV20-1 to TRBJ2-7, with a weak D call TRBD1 (6 bases). Germline V gene data show CDR1 as DFQATT and CDR2 as SNEGSKA (reference sequence). Trimming cost V 4 bases and J 2 bases, with 12 bases left between them. The CDR3 sequence is 13 residues long.

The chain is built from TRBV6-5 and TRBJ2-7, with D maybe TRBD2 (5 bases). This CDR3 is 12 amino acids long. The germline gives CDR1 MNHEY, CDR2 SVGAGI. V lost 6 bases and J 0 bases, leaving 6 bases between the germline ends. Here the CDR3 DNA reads TGTGCCAGCAGGGGAGTCTCCTACGAGCAGTACTTC. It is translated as CASRGVSYEQYF.

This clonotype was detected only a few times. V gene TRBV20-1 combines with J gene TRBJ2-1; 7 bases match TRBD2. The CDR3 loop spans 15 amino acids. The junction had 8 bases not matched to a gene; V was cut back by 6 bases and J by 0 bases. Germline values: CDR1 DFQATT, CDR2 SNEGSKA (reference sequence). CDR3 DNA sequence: TGCAGTGCGCCTGCGGGCGGGAGCTCCTACAATGAGCAGTTCTTC. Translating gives CSAPAGGSSYNEQFF.

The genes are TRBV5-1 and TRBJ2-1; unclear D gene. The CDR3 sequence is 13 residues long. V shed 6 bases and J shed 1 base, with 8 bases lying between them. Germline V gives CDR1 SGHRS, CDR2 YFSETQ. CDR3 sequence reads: CASTRNSYNEQFF. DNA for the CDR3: TGCGCCAGCACCAGGAATTCCTACAATGAGCAGTTCTTC. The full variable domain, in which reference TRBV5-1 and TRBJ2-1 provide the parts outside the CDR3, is KAGVTQTPRYLIKTRGQQVTLSCSPISGHRSVSWYQQTPGQGLQFLFEYFSETQRNKGNFPGRFSGRQFSNSRSEMNVSTLELGDSALYLCASTRNSYNEQFFGPGTRLTVL.